The rows below give T cell receptor beta chains drawn from one sample of a study of T cells in Graves' hyperthyroidism and ophthalmopathy. One entry per CDR3 protein results from TCRdb running MiXCR on the multiplex PCR reads. Of 500,000 to 650,000 distinct CDR3 sequences listed, 20% are singletons. Sample: blood. The receptors come from a man aged 35 to 55 with Graves' ophthalmopathy. Both conserved end residues are trimmed from each CDR3. D genes are given only for firm matches. The size entry is marked missing in some rows and otherwise reads once, few, many or a size class.

clone_size	d_call	v_call	cdr3_aa
few	TRBD2	TRBV6-6	ASSYEGTSGTSYEQY
.	TRBD1	TRBV4-1	ASSQERGSGGNYGYT
few	TRBD2	TRBV4-1	ASSQPSGRGGEQF
.	TRBD1	TRBV6-1	ASNTKSDRATGRF
few	.	TRBV6-1	ASNIVGEQF
many	TRBD2	TRBV2	ASSTGTSGEGGTQY
few	.	TRBV19	ASSTRWERAQETQY
.	TRBD2	TRBV19	ASSREGGFTDTQY
.	.	TRBV4-2	ASSQYYHGESFYGYT
few	.	TRBV2	ASSEGRTNSPLH
many	TRBD1	TRBV5-1	ASSPTTGSSYNEQF
few	.	TRBV19	ASSFQWGVDQPQH
many	.	TRBV20-1	SARQGWGTEAF
.	TRBD1	TRBV20-1	SASIGTGLGYT
few	.	TRBV27	ASSGGTFEQY
many	.	TRBV30	AWKFRRDGYT
few	.	TRBV12-3/TRBV12-4	ASSLAVFRGRETQY
.	.	TRBV5-1	ASSRDFLDSEQY
.	TRBD2	TRBV5-1	ASSHGLAGGRETQY
many	TRBD1	TRBV10-3	AISPGQGAYEQY
.	.	TRBV9	ASSVDWSYT
few	TRBD1	TRBV6-1	ASRAGGGELF
.	.	TRBV12-3/TRBV12-4	ASSPLGAGLENEQF
.	.	TRBV20-1	SAPSPGTSSYNEQF
.	.	TRBV9	ASSEGAEQY
.	TRBD1	TRBV18	ASSPGTGRNEQF
.	TRBD1	TRBV20-1	SHRGLGETQY
.	.	TRBV4-1	ASRSAAYEQY
many	.	TRBV6-1	ASSGSGLSYNEQF
.	.	TRBV5-6	ASSLTAYNSPLH
few	TRBD1	TRBV6-5	ASSYRDRGGYEQY
.	.	TRBV7-8	ASSFRGVEKLF
few	.	TRBV10-3	AISESTKGVNEQY
.	.	TRBV27	ASSLTVHTGNTIY
few	.	TRBV3-1	ASSLNSGERVDIQY
few	.	TRBV3-1	ASSPREGETQY
many	.	TRBV3-1	ASSQETGMQY
few	.	TRBV6-1	ASTWDLRPASSYEQY
.	.	TRBV3-1	ASSPPAGSSYEQY
.	.	TRBV20-1	SAVGGQPGANVLT
.	TRBD2	TRBV6-6	ASSYSGLAGGGNEQF
.	.	TRBV5-7	ASSLHRDIQKYEQY
few	TRBD2	TRBV7-8	ASSLEAGVAGNTDTQY
.	TRBD1	TRBV11-1	ASSPDREVGYT
.	.	TRBV10-3	AISDPLEGWETQY
.	TRBD2	TRBV6-1	ASSPGLGLNEQF
.	TRBD1	TRBV4-1	ASSQGPGQGGNEQY
.	.	TRBV6-2/TRBV6-3	ASSYSPGEQY